This T cell receptor beta chain originates from a study of early T cells in non-severe SARS-CoV-2 infection listed by TCRdb under 2021. Looking at the study overall: Bulk RNA from unsorted whole blood was used for TCR sequencing, so alpha and beta chains could not be paired. Overall results and qualifications from the work: Matching against VDJdb was skewed toward anti-spike CD8 responses, likely underestimated virus-specific expansions, and missed private and CD4 specificities.

Set within a cohort of healthcare workers in London, UK, this nested case-control study involved weekly PCR testing of nasopharyngeal swabs along with blood sampling. Healthcare workers were enrolled in the week of the UK lockdown, from 23 to 31 March 2020, and were followed every week for up to about 16 weeks. V loses 2 bases, J loses 5 bases, and the germline ends lie 18 bases apart. The cysteine opens and the phenylalanine closes a CDR3 of 16 amino acids. Here the CDR3 DNA is all that survives: 48 bases in frame from base 1. The library was made by 5' RACE. Sequencing was performed on a NextSeq 500. In the TCR library protocol, unique molecular identifiers were attached to individual cDNA molecules to correct for PCR bias and sequencing error. TCR alpha and beta chains were both sequenced, and the abundances of alpha and beta sequences in each sample were closely correlated with each other. The study's processing was this. Decombinator V4 was used to perform V gene, J gene and CDR3 annotation of TCR sequences. TCRs were defined as expanded if a significant change between any two time points was detected under a Poisson model with p below 0.0001. TCR abundances were normalised to the total number of TCRs sequenced per sample and were expressed as counts per million. TRAV1-2 paired with TRAJ12, TRAJ20 or TRAJ33 defined MAIT TCRs, while TRAV10 paired with TRAJ18 defined iNKT TCRs. VDJdb, accessed 1 November 2021, was searched for CMV, EBV and SARS-CoV-2 annotated TCRs, with TCRs annotated for multiple antigens excluded. TCRdb took the public reads, trimmed them with fastp at Q25, ran MiXCR for clone calling and kept in-frame beta chains. All rows with the same CDR3 protein become a single entry with the most common DNA and genes. The V and J calls shown here were made by TCRdb, not taken from the authors' results. Recorded for this sample are more than 75,000 distinct CDR3 sequences; less than 15% of them occurred a single time. Clones ranked in the top ten supply under 6.5% of the sample.

This clonotype was detected only a few times. Which antigen it targets is not known. There are no base qualities to consult, and no much larger clone falls within one base. Input material: whole blood. The chain was built from TRBV12-3 or TRBV12-4 and TRBJ1-1; matching of 6 bases hints at TRBD1 as the D gene. This TCR came from an adult who was a healthcare worker with PCR-confirmed SARS-CoV-2 infection or an uninfected control (not recorded which). The CDR3 region reads CASSLRQAGVVTEAFF. DNA sequence: TGTGCCAGCAGTTTAAGGCAGGCAGGGGTGGTTACTGAAGCTTTCTTT.